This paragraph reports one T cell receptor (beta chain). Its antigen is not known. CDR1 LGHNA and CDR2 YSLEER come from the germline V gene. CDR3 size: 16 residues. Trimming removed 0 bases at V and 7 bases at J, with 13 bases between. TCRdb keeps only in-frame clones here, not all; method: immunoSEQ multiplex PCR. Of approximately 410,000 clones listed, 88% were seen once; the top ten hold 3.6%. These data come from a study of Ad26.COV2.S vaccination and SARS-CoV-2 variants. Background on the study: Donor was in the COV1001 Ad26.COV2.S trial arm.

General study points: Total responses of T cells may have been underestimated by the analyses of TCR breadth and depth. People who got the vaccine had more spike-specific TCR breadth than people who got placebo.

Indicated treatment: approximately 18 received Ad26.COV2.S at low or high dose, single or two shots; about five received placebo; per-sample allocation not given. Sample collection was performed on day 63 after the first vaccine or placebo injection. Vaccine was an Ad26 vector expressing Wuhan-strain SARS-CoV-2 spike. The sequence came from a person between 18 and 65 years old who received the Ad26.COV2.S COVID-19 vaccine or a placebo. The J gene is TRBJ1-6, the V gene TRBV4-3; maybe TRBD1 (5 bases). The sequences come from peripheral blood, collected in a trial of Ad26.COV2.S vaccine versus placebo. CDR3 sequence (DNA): TGCGCCAGCAGCCAAGATTGGCCGGGGCGGAATTCACCCCTCCACTTT. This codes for CASSQDWPGRNSPLHF.